Below, 5 T cell receptor beta chains from the same sample are listed, as sequenced in a study of blood T cell repertoires in COVID-19. TCRdb's copy holds only in-frame clones and misses some; the assay was immunoSEQ multiplex PCR. This table has 200,000 to 250,000 clones, about 86% appearing once. Sequenced material: peripheral blood. The receptors here all came from a man older than 75 with acute or convalescent COVID-19.

As to this clone: Other DNA variants within this sample encode the same CDR3. V gene TRBV5-4 combines with J gene TRBJ2-7; TRBD1 agrees at 8 bases. After removal of 0 bases from V and 1 base from J, the junction contained 0 bases not matched to a gene. CDR1 and CDR2 from the germline V gene are SGHNT and YYREEE (reference sequence). CDR3 size: 14 residues. CDR3 amino acids: CASSLGQGSYEQYF. CDR3 nucleotide sequence: TGTGCCAGCAGCTTGGGACAGGGGTCCTACGAGCAGTACTTC.

With regard to this clone: This sample includes further DNA sequences coding for the same CDR3. The V gene is TRBV28, the J gene TRBJ2-7; 12 bases match TRBD2. Per the germline V gene, CDR1 is MDHEN and CDR2 is SYDVKM. The CDR3 runs 14 residues. The junction had 1 base not matched to a gene; V was cut back by 5 bases and J by 2 bases. The CDR3 DNA sequence: TGTGCCAGCAGTCGGACTAGCGGGACCTACGAGCAGTACTTC. It is translated as CASSRTSGTYEQYF.

The genes are TRBV3-1 (or the pseudogene TRBV3-2) and TRBJ1-6, with D tentatively TRBD1 (5 bases). V was trimmed by 3 bases and J by 7 bases, leaving 16 bases between them. Germline CDR1 reads LGHDT; CDR2 reads YNNKEL (reference sequence). The CDR3 has 16 amino acids. The CDR3 loop reads CASSHFGQGGNSPLHF. In DNA form, the CDR3 reads TGTGCCAGCAGCCATTTCGGGCAGGGCGGAAATTCACCCCTCCACTTT.

This chain joins TRBV10-1 and TRBJ2-5; tentatively, D is TRBD2 (5 bases). Germline V gives CDR1 WNHNN, CDR2 SYGVQD (reference sequence). The ends were cut back, 2 bases at V and 5 bases at J, with 15 bases in the middle. This CDR3 is 15 amino acids long. The CDR3 bases are TGCGCCAGCAGTGAGGTCGGGGAAAAGGAGGAGACCCAGTACTTC. Translating it yields CASSEVGEKEETQYF.

A note on this clone: At one boundary the junction diverges from the germline segment, which might be a read error. The chain links TRBV5-6 to TRBJ1-5; no definite D call. The CDR3 has 12 residues. CDR1 SGHDT and CDR2 YYEEEE come from the germline V gene. This chain's CDR3 is CASSFSNQPQHF. The CDR3 DNA follows: TGTGCCAGCAGCTTTAGCAACCAGCCCCAGCATTTT.